This T cell receptor (beta chain) came from a study of T cell responses to AZD1222 COVID-19 vaccine. General study points: Donor demographics were predominantly white British with a female majority; clonal diversity may be underestimated. Baseline antibody screening turned up just a handful of seropositive AZD1222 recipients.

Assay used: immunoSEQ multiplex PCR; TCRdb lists only in-frame clones, some missing. The table shows fewer than 200,000 clones, with approximately 90% occurring only once. CDR3 length: 16 amino acids. V was clipped by 5 bases and J by 3 bases; unmatched bases: 9. Germline V gives CDR1 SGHTA, CDR2 FQGNSA. Notes on this clone: Its antigen is still unknown.

The sample in question was peripheral blood, obtained 28 days after the second AZD1222 dose. This receptor was identified in an adult who received the AZD1222 COVID-19 vaccine. This chain connects TRBV7-2 to TRBJ1-5, with 8 bases that match TRBD1. The CDR3 DNA follows: TGTGCCAGCAGCCAATCAGGGACAGGTTCCAATCAGCCCCAGCATTTT. This translates into CASSQSGTGSNQPQHF. Based on the CDR3 plus reference TRBV7-2 and TRBJ1-5, the full variable domain is GAGVSQSPSNKVTEKGKDVELRCDPISGHTALYWYRQSLGQGLEFLIYFQGNSAPDKSGLPSDRFSAERTGGSVSTLTIQRTQQEDSAVYLCASSQSGTGSNQPQHFGDGTRLSIL.